This TCR beta chain was captured in a study of blood T cell repertoires in COVID-19. For the study at large: Samples taken during acute and convalescent COVID-19 were collected in the United States, Italy and Spain.

This table comes from immunoSEQ multiplex PCR, and its TCRdb copy is limited to in-frame clones, with some not included. The sample has 150,000 to 200,000 clones; approximately 80% are singletons. The sequence came from a man aged 35 to 55 who had recovered from COVID-19. The sequenced sample consisted of PBMCs or T cells enriched from blood (not recorded which).

DNA of the CDR3: TGTGCCAGTAGTCCATCCCCCGGGACAGGGTTTGGTATCACAGATACGCAGTATTTT. Translation: CASSPSPGTGFGITDTQYF. The J gene is TRBJ2-3, the V gene TRBV19, with TRBD1 matching over 9 bases. Trimming at V came to 5 bases and at J to 2 bases, leaving 17 bases not matched to a gene. The length of the CDR3 is 19 residues. Germline V gene lookup returns CDR1 LNHDA and CDR2 SQIVND (reference sequence).